A selection of T cell receptor beta chains follows, all from one sample in a study of blood T cell repertoires in COVID-19. The data were produced by immunoSEQ multiplex PCR, yet TCRdb's version contains in-frame clones alone and is incomplete. This sample yields tens of thousands of clones, of which 89% are seen a single time; approximately 5% belongs to the top ten. The sample comprised peripheral blood. The receptors originated from a woman aged 50 to 60 with active COVID-19. CDR3s include the opening cysteine and the closing phenylalanine or tryptophan. The D gene is left open where the match is weak. Part of the rows lack a size; the others show once, few, many or a class for expanded clones.

>NA|NA|TRBJ1-1|TRBV18
TGTGCCAGCTCACACGGGGGCACTGAAGCTTTCTTT
CASSHGGTEAFF
>NA|NA|TRBJ1-3|TRBV10-3
TGTGCCATCAGTCTTGGACAGCCTGGTGGAAACACCATATATTTT
CAISLGQPGGNTIYF
>NA|NA|TRBJ1-2|TRBV20-1
TGCAGTGCTAGTAGATCCTCGGGACTGGATGGCTACACCTTC
CSASRSSGLDGYTF
>TRBD1|medium-sized|TRBJ2-7|TRBV7-2
TGTGCCAGCAGCTTACAACCGGGACAGGGGGCCTTGGGGGCCTACGAGCAGTACTTC
CASSLQPGQGALGAYEQYF
>TRBD1|NA|TRBJ1-1|TRBV5-1
TGCGCCAGCAGCCCGACAGGGGGGAGCCTTGAAGCTTTCTTT
CASSPTGGSLEAFF
>TRBD1|NA|TRBJ1-4|TRBV5-8
TGTGCCAGCAGCCCTGGGACAGGGGGCGCGCAACTGTTTTTT
CASSPGTGGAQLFF
>NA|NA|TRBJ2-1|TRBV5-1
TGCGCCAGCAGCCTCCTGAGCGGGTCTTACAATGAGCAGTTCTTC
CASSLLSGSYNEQFF
>TRBD2|NA|TRBJ2-1|TRBV5-6
TGTGCCAGCAGCTTGGCCGGGACTAGCGACTACAATGAGCAGTTCTTC
CASSLAGTSDYNEQFF
>TRBD2|NA|TRBJ2-2|TRBV3-1/TRBV3-2
TGTGCCAGCAGCCAAATATACCTAGCGGGACCCGGGGAGCTGTTTTTT
CASSQIYLAGPGELFF
>TRBD2|NA|TRBJ2-1|TRBV19
TGTGCCAGTACCATCAAGGGACTACGTTACAATGAGCAGTTCTTC
CASTIKGLRYNEQFF
>TRBD1|NA|TRBJ1-5|TRBV30
TGTGCCTGGGGGGGGACAGGGGGCGCTTCGGGCAATCAGCCCCAGCATTTT
CAWGGTGGASGNQPQHF
>NA|once|TRBJ1-6|TRBV28
TGTGCCAGCAGCAGTCAAAGTTCACCCCTCCACTTT
CASSSQSSPLHF
>NA|many|TRBJ1-2|TRBV7-9
TGTGCCAGCAGCTTCAATAACTATGGCTACACCTTC
CASSFNNYGYTF
>NA|NA|TRBJ1-4|TRBV5-1
TGCGCCAGCAGCTTGGCCGCAAACTTACAGGGACGTGAAAAACTGTTTTTT
CASSLAANLQGREKLFF
>TRBD1|NA|TRBJ2-1|TRBV6-4
TGTGCCAGCAGTGCCGGACAGGGCGACTACAATGAGCAGTTCTTC
CASSAGQGDYNEQFF
>TRBD2|NA|TRBJ2-1|TRBV19
TGTGCCACCGGGACTAGCGGGAGTTTAAGCGAGCAGTTCTTC
CATGTSGSLSEQFF
>TRBD1|NA|TRBJ1-1|TRBV10-3
TGTGCCATCCGACAGGGGGACACTGAAGCTTTCTTT
CAIRQGDTEAFF
>TRBD1|NA|TRBJ1-3|TRBV7-2
TGTGCCAGCAGCCACCAGACAGGGACTGGAAACACCATATATTTT
CASSHQTGTGNTIYF
>NA|NA|TRBJ2-1|TRBV5-1
TGCGCCAGCAGCTCCCCACAGGGTGGTAATGAGCAGTTCTTC
CASSSPQGGNEQFF
>TRBD1|medium-sized|TRBJ2-7|TRBV27
TGTGCCAGCAGTTTTTCTGACAGGGGGGTCTACGAGCAGTACTTC
CASSFSDRGVYEQYF
>TRBD1|once|TRBJ1-5|TRBV25-1
TGTGCCAGCAGTGCTACTCGGACAGGGGGCAATCAGCCCCAGCATTTT
CASSATRTGGNQPQHF
>TRBD1|NA|TRBJ2-7|TRBV2
TGTGCCAGCAGTGCGGGACAGGGGATATACGAGCAGTACTTC
CASSAGQGIYEQYF
>NA|NA|TRBJ1-1|TRBV30
TGTGCCTGGAGTGTATCGCCGGGAACTGAAGCTTTCTTT
CAWSVSPGTEAFF
>TRBD2|NA|TRBJ2-7|TRBV12-5
TGTGCTAGTGCGCTAGCGGGGGGTCTCGAGCAGTACTTC
CASALAGGLEQYF
>TRBD1|NA|TRBJ1-3|TRBV9
TGTGCCAGCAGCGCAGAAACAGGGGCGAGCTCTGGAAACACCATATATTTT
CASSAETGASSGNTIYF
>TRBD1|NA|TRBJ1-5|TRBV6-5
TGTGCCACCGGTACAGGGGATCAGCCCCAGCATTTT
CATGTGDQPQHF
>TRBD1|NA|TRBJ2-7|TRBV6-5
TGTGCCAGCAGCAACAGGGGATTGAGCTCCTACGAGCAGTACTTC
CASSNRGLSSYEQYF
>TRBD1|NA|TRBJ1-1|TRBV10-3
TGTGCCATCAGTGGAGACAGGGCCACTGAAGCTTTCTTT
CAISGDRATEAFF
>NA|NA|TRBJ1-2|TRBV18
TGTGCCAGCTCACCATCCCGTATTGCAGGATATCGAGCTAACTATGGCTACACCTTC
CASSPSRIAGYRANYGYTF
>NA|NA|TRBJ2-1|TRBV21-1
TGTGCCAGCACCCCCGGGTCCTACAATGAGCAGTTCTTC
CASTPGSYNEQFF
>NA|NA|TRBJ2-3|TRBV30
TGTGCCTGGAGTGTAAGGCGGACATCCCCCACAGATACGCAGTATTTT
CAWSVRRTSPTDTQYF
>TRBD2|NA|TRBJ2-7|TRBV27
TGTGCCAGCAGTTTACCCAAACGACTAGCGGGAGTCTACGAGCAGTACTTC
CASSLPKRLAGVYEQYF
>TRBD1|NA|TRBJ1-6|TRBV5-1
TGCGCCAGCAGCTCCGGGGTTCGGACAGGTGGATCACCCCTCCACTTT
CASSSGVRTGGSPLHF
>NA|NA|TRBJ2-5|TRBV7-9
TGTGCCAGCAGCCCCCGGGCCGGGGAAGAGACCCAGTACTTC
CASSPRAGEETQYF
>NA|NA|TRBJ2-7|TRBV2
TGTGCCAGCACTTCCTCGGGGGACAGACCGTACGAGCAGTACTTC
CASTSSGDRPYEQYF
>NA|few|TRBJ2-6|TRBV14
TGTGCCAGCAGCCCCACCGGGGTCGGGGCCAACGTCCTGACTTTC
CASSPTGVGANVLTF
>NA|once|TRBJ1-1|TRBV6-5
TGTGCCAGCAATCGCCCAGAAAGTGAAGCTTTCTTT
CASNRPESEAFF